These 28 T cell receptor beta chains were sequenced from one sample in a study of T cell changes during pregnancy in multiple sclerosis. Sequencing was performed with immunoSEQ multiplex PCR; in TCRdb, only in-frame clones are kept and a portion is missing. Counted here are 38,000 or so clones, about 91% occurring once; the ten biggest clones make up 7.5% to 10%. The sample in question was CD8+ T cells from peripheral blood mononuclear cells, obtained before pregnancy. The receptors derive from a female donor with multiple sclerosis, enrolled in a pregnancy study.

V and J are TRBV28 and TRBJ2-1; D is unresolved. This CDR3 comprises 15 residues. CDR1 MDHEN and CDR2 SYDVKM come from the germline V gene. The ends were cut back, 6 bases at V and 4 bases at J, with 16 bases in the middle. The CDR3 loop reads CASRPPQTTYNEQFF. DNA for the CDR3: TGTGCCAGCAGACCACCACAAACTACATACAATGAGCAGTTCTTC.

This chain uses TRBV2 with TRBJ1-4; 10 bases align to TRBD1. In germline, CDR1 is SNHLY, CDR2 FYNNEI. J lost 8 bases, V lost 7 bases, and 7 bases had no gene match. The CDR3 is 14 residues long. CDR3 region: CASISGTGEEKLFF. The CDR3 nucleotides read TGTGCCAGCATCTCCGGGACAGGGGAGGAAAAACTGTTTTTT. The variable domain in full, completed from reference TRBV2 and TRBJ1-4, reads EPEVTQTPSHQVTQMGQEVILRCVPISNHLYFYWYRQILGQKVEFLVSFYNNEISEKSEIFDDQFSVERPDGSNFTLKIRSTKLEDSAMYFCASISGTGEEKLFFGSGTQLSVL.

CDR3 region: CASSSGQGDDEQYF. The CDR3 DNA reads TGTGCCAGCAGCTCTGGACAGGGAGACGACGAGCAGTACTTC. The rearrangement links TRBV7-9 to TRBJ2-7, with 8 bases matching TRBD1. This CDR3 is built from 14 residues. V trimming: 4 bases; J trimming: 5 bases; junction bases outside the gene matches: 7. The germline V gene encodes CDR1 SEHNR and CDR2 FQNEAQ (reference sequence).

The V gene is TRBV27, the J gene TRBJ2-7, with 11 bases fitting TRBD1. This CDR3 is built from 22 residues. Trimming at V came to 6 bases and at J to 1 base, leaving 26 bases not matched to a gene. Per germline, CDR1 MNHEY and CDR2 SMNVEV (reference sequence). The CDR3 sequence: CASSPLAGGQGAETSASYEQYF. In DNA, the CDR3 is TGTGCCAGCAGCCCTTTGGCGGGAGGACAGGGGGCGGAGACTAGCGCTTCCTACGAGCAGTACTTC.

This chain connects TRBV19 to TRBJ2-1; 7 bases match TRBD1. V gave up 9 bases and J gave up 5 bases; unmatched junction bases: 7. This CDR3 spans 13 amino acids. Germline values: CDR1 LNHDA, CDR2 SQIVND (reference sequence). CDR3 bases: TGTGCCAGCAGGACAGGACCAAACAATGAGCAGTTCTTC. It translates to CASRTGPNNEQFF.

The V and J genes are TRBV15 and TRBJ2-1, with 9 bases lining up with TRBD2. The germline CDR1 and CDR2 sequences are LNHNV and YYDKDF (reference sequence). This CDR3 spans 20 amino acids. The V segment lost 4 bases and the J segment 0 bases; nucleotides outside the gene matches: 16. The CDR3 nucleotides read TGTGCCACCAGCACCTTAGAAAAACTAGCGGGCAAAAGCTCCTACAATGAGCAGTTCTTC. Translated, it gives CATSTLEKLAGKSSYNEQFF.

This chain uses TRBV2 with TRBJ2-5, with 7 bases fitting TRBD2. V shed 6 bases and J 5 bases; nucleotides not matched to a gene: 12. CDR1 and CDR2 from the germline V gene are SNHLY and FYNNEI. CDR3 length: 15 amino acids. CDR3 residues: CASSAVAGEAETQYF. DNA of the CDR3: TGTGCCAGCAGCGCCGTCGCGGGAGAGGCGGAGACCCAGTACTTC.

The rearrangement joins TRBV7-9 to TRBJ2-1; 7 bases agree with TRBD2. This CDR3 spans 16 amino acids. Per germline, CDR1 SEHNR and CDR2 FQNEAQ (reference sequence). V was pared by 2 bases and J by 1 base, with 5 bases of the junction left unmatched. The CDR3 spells CASSLNSGGSYNEQFF. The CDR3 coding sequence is TGTGCCAGCAGCTTAAATTCGGGAGGATCCTACAATGAGCAGTTCTTC. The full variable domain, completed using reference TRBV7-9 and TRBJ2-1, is DTGVSQNPRHKITKRGQNVTFRCDPISEHNRLYWYRQTLGQGPEFLTYFQNEAQLEKSRLLSDRFSAERPKGSFSTLEIQRTEQGDSAMYLCASSLNSGGSYNEQFFGPGTRLTVL.

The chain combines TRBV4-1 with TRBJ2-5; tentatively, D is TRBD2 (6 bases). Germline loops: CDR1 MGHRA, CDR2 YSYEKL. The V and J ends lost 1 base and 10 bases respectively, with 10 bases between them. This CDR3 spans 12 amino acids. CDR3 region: CASSQVGGDQYF. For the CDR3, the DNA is TGCGCCAGCAGCCAAGTGGGGGGAGACCAGTACTTC.

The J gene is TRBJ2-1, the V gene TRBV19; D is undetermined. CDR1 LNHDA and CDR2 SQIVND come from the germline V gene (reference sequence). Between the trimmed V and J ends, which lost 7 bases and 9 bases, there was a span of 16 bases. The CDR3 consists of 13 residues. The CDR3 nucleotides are TGTGCCAGTACCGACTCGAACTTGGGTGAGCAGTTCTTC. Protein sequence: CASTDSNLGEQFF. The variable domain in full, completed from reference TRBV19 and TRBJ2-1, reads DGGITQSPKYLFRKEGQNVTLSCEQNLNHDAMYWYRQDPGQGLRLIYYSQIVNDFQKGDIAEGYSVSREKKESFPLTVTSAQKNPTAFYLCASTDSNLGEQFFGPGTRLTVL.

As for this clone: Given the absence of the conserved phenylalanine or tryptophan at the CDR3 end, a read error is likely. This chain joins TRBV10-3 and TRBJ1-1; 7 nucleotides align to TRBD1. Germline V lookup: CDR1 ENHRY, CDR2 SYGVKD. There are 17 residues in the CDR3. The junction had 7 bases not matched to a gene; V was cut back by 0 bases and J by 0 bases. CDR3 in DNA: TGTGCCATCAGTGAGTCGAGGAGGGGGCCTATGAACACTGAAGCTTTCCTT. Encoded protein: CAISESRRGPMNTEAFL.

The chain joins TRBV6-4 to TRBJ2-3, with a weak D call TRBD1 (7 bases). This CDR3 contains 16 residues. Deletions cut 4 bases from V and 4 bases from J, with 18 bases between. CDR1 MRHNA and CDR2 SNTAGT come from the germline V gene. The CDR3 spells CASSGVAGGSADTQYF. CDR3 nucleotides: TGTGCCAGCAGTGGAGTGGCAGGGGGGAGTGCAGATACGCAGTATTTT.

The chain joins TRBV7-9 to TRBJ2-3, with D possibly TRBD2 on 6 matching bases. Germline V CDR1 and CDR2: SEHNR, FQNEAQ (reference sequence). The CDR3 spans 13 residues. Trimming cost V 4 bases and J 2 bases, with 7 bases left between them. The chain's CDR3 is CASSWTTTDTQYF. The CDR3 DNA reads TGTGCCAGCAGCTGGACTACCACAGATACGCAGTATTTT.

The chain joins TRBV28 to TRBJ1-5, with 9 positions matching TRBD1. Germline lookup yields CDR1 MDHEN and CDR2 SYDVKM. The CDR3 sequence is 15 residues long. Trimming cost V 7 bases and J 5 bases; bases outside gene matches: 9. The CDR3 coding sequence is TGTGCCAGCATCCACGGGACAGGGCGTTATCAGCCCCAGCATTTT. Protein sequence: CASIHGTGRYQPQHF.

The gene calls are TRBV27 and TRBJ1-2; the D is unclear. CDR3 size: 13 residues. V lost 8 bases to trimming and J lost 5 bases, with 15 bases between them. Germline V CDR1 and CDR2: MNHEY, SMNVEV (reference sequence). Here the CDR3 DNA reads TGTGCCAGCGCCGACAACCCATCATATGGCTACACCTTC. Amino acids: CASADNPSYGYTF.

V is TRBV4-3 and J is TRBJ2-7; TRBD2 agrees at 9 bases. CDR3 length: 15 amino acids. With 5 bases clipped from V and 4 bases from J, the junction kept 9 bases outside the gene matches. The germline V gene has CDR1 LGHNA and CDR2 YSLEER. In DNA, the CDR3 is TGCGCCAGCAGCTTTAGTCTAGCGGGATGGTACGAGCAGTACTTC. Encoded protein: CASSFSLAGWYEQYF.

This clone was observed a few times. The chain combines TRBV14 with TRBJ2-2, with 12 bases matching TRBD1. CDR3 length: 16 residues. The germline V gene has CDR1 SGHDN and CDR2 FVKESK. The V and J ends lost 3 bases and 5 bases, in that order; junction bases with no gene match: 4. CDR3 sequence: CASSHGTGGQTGELFF. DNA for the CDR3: TGTGCCAGCAGCCACGGGACAGGGGGCCAAACCGGGGAGCTGTTTTTT.

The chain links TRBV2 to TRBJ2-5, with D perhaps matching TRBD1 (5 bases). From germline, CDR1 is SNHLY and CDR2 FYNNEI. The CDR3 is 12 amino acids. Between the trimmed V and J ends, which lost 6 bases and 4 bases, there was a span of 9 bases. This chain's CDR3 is CASRDGAETQYF. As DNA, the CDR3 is TGTGCCAGCAGGGATGGGGCAGAGACCCAGTACTTC.

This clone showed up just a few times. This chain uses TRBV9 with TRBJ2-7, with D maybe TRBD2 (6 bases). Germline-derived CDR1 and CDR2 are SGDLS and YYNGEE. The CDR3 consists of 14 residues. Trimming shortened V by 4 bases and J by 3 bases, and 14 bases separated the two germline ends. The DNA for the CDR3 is TGTGCCAGCAGCCCCTTAGCGGACCACTACGAGCAGTACTTC. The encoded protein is CASSPLADHYEQYF.

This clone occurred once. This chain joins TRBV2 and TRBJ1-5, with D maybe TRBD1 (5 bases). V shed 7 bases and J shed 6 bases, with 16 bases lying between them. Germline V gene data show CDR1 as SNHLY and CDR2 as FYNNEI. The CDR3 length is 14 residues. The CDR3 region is CASKEGVDGQPQHF. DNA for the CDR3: TGTGCCAGCAAGGAAGGGGTAGATGGTCAGCCCCAGCATTTT. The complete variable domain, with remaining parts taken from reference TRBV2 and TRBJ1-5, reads EPEVTQTPSHQVTQMGQEVILRCVPISNHLYFYWYRQILGQKVEFLVSFYNNEISEKSEIFDDQFSVERPDGSNFTLKIRSTKLEDSAMYFCASKEGVDGQPQHFGDGTRLSIL.

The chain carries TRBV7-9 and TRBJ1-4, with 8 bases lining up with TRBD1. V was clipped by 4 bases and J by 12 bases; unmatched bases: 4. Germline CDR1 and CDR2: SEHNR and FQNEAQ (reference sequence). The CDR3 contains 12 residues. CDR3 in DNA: TGTGCCAGCAGCTCGGACAGGGTTGAACTGTTTTTT. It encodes CASSSDRVELFF.

The CDR3 loop reads CASSPILDTLPEQFF. The CDR3 nucleotides are TGTGCCAGCAGCCCCATACTAGATACCCTACCTGAGCAGTTCTTC. The chain links TRBV7-9 to TRBJ2-1, with D possibly matching TRBD2 (5 bases). Germline lookup yields CDR1 SEHNR and CDR2 FQNEAQ (reference sequence). The CDR3 runs to 15 residues. Trimming pared 5 bases from V and 9 bases from J, leaving 20 bases between.

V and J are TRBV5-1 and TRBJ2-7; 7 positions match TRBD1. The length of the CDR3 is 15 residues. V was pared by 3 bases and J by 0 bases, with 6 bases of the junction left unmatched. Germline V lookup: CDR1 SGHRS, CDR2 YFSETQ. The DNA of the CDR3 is TGCGCCAGCAGCTCGACAGGGACATACTCCTACGAGCAGTACTTC. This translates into CASSSTGTYSYEQYF.

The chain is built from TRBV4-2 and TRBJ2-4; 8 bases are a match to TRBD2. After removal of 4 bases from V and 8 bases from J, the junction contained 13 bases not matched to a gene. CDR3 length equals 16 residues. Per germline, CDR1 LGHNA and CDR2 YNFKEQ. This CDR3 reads CASSRPGAAGDDIQYF. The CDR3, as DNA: TGTGCCAGCAGCCGCCCGGGAGCAGCGGGAGACGACATTCAGTACTTC.

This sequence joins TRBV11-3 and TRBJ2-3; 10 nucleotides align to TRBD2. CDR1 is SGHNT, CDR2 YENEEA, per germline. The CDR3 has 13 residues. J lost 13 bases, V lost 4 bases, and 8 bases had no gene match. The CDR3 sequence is CASSSGLATDKYF. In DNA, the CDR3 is TGTGCCAGCAGCTCGGGACTAGCGACAGACAAGTATTTT.

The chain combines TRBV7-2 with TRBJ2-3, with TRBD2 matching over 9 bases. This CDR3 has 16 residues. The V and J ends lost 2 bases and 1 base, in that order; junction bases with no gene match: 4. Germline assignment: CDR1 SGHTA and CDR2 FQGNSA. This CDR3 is CASSLRAGGRTDTQYF. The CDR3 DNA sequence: TGTGCCAGCAGCTTAAGAGCGGGAGGACGCACAGATACGCAGTATTTT.

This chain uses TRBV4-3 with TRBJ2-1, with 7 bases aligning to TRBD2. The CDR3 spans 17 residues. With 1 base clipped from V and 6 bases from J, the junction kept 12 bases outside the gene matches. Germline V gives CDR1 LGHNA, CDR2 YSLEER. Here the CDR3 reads CASSQADTAGLANEQFF. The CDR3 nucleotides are TGCGCCAGCAGCCAAGCTGATACAGCGGGATTGGCCAATGAGCAGTTCTTC.

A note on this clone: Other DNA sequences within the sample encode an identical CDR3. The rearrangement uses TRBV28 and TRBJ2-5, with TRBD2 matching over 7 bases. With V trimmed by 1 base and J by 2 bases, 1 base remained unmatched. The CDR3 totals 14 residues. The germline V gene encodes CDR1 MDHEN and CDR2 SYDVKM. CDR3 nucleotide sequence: TGTGCCAGCAGTTTATCTAGCGGACAAGAGACCCAGTACTTC. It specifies CASSLSSGQETQYF. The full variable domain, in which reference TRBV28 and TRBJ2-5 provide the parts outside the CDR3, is DVKVTQSSRYLVKRTGEKVFLECVQDMDHENMFWYRQDPGLGLRLIYFSYDVKMKEKGDIPEGYSVSREKKERFSLILESASTNQTSMYLCASSLSSGQETQYFGPGTRLLVL.